Below, 21 T cell receptor beta chains from the same sample are listed, as sequenced in a study of blood T cells in healthy people across ages. Next came a second PCR, run for about 7 to 12 cycles, which used a sample-barcoded 5' primer along with a J-beta primer mix. TCRdb reanalysed the 5' RACE reads using MiXCR and keeps one entry per CDR3 protein. The sample yields 800,000 to 1,300,000 distinct CDR3 sequences, approximately 25% seen once. These data were also filed under a second study, of T cells of mothers and their children.

The sequenced material came from blood. The receptors stem from a girl aged 2-10 years in good health.

The chain is built from TRBV20-1 and TRBJ1-2; 7 nucleotides agree with TRBD1. The V and J ends lost 3 bases and 9 bases, in that order; junction bases with no gene match: 13. CDR3 length: 14 residues. Germline V CDR1 and CDR2: DFQATT, SNEGSKA (reference sequence). Here the CDR3 reads CSARETGAFRSYTF. The DNA for the CDR3 is TGCAGTGCTAGGGAAACAGGGGCCTTTAGAAGCTACACCTTC.

This clonotype has just one count. This rearrangement joins TRBV19 to TRBJ2-1; perhaps TRBD2 as D (6 bases). The ends were cut back, 1 base at V and 5 bases at J, with 18 bases in the middle. Germline values: CDR1 LNHDA, CDR2 SQIVND (reference sequence). The CDR3 loop spans 17 amino acids. CDR3: CASSIGSGGPIDNEQFF. CDR3 DNA: TGTGCCAGTAGTATAGGGAGCGGAGGGCCAATTGACAATGAGCAGTTCTTC.

The chain uses TRBV15 and TRBJ2-1; D not resolved. In germline, CDR1 is LNHNV, CDR2 YYDKDF (reference sequence). The CDR3 covers 12 residues. Trimming shortened V by 0 bases and J by 8 bases, and 5 bases separated the two germline ends. DNA for the CDR3: TGTGCCACCAGCAGAGATCCCGATGAGCAGTTCTTC. Its translation is CATSRDPDEQFF.

The rearrangement links TRBV5-1 to TRBJ2-7; D possibly corresponds to TRBD1 (6 bases). From germline, CDR1 is SGHRS and CDR2 YFSETQ. V was cut by 4 bases and J by 2 bases, with 13 bases left in between. The CDR3 contains 14 residues. The CDR3 bases are TGCGCCAGCAGCCTGAACAGGGAAGCCTACGAGCAGTACTTC. Its protein product is CASSLNREAYEQYF.

The gene calls are TRBV4-1 and TRBJ2-4; 8 bases map to TRBD1. The CDR3 sequence is 18 residues long. Germline CDR1 and CDR2: MGHRA and YSYEKL. V was clipped by 4 bases and J by 0 bases; unmatched bases: 11. The CDR3: CASSPGRQGIVAKNIQYF. The CDR3 bases are TGCGCCAGCAGCCCTGGTCGACAGGGGATAGTAGCCAAAAACATTCAGTACTTC.

This clonotype was counted only a few times. V gene TRBV29-1 combines with J gene TRBJ2-1; a weak D match, TRBD2 (5 bases). CDR1 and CDR2 from the germline V gene are SQVTM and ANQGSEA. The ends were cut back, 3 bases at V and 10 bases at J, with 13 bases in the middle. The CDR3 is made up of 12 amino acids. CDR3 coding DNA: TGCAGCGTTGATGAGGGAGAACACGAGCAGTTCTTC. Translation gives CSVDEGEHEQFF.

Only a few counts were recorded for this clonotype. The rearrangement links TRBV3-1 to TRBJ1-5, with D hard to call. Trimming cost V 1 base and J 9 bases, with 13 bases left between them. The CDR3 has 14 residues. Germline V gives CDR1 LGHDT, CDR2 YNNKEL (reference sequence). The CDR3 sequence: CASSQVGKDTPQHF. The DNA for the CDR3 is TGTGCCAGCAGCCAAGTGGGCAAAGATACGCCCCAGCATTTT.

The chain joins TRBV5-1 to TRBJ1-4; no firm D call. Per germline, CDR1 SGHRS and CDR2 YFSETQ. Trimming removed 4 bases at V and 7 bases at J, with 20 bases between. The CDR3 loop spans 16 amino acids. The CDR3 DNA sequence: TGCGCCAGCAGCCCCTCTTCGGGCAGGTTTAGTGAAAAACTGTTTTTT. Protein sequence: CASSPSSGRFSEKLFF. Complete variable domain (other parts from reference TRBV5-1 and TRBJ1-4): KAGVTQTPRYLIKTRGQQVTLSCSPISGHRSVSWYQQTPGQGLQFLFEYFSETQRNKGNFPGRFSGRQFSNSRSEMNVSTLELGDSALYLCASSPSSGRFSEKLFFGSGTQLSVL.

The chain links TRBV6-5 to TRBJ1-2; the match to TRBD1 covers 7 bases. The germline V gene has CDR1 MNHEY and CDR2 SVGAGI. Trimming at V came to 5 bases and at J to 8 bases, leaving 8 bases not matched to a gene. The CDR3 covers 13 residues. CDR3 sequence: CASSTTGAWGYTF. The CDR3 DNA sequence: TGTGCCAGCAGTACCACAGGGGCGTGGGGCTACACCTTC.

This sequence joins TRBV5-1 and TRBJ2-2; tentative D call: TRBD1 (5 bases). V lost 1 base, J lost 3 bases, and 7 bases lay in between. Germline CDR1 and CDR2: SGHRS and YFSETQ. CDR3 size: 14 residues. CDR3 loop: CASSLKGDTGELFF. The CDR3 DNA follows: TGCGCCAGCAGCTTGAAAGGGGACACCGGGGAGCTGTTTTTT.

Only a few counts were recorded for this clonotype. J is TRBJ1-2 and V is TRBV4-3; D might be TRBD1 (6 bases). Between the trimmed V and J ends, which lost 0 bases and 14 bases, there was a span of 16 bases. Germline lookup yields CDR1 LGHNA and CDR2 YSLEER. CDR3 size: 13 residues. This CDR3 reads CASSQDPGATSTF. The DNA of the CDR3 is TGCGCCAGCAGCCAAGACCCGGGGGCGACTTCAACCTTC.

V is TRBV5-1 and J is TRBJ2-1, with D perhaps matching TRBD1 (6 bases). The CDR3 length is 14 residues. Per the germline V gene, CDR1 is SGHRS and CDR2 is YFSETQ. V was pared by 1 base and J by 9 bases, with 14 bases between. CDR3 in amino acids: CASSLWAGEGEQFF. CDR3 sequence (DNA): TGCGCCAGCAGCTTGTGGGCAGGGGAAGGTGAGCAGTTCTTC.

This CDR3 reads CASSFSSGHSESLGAPVELFF. The CDR3 nucleotides are TGTGCCAGCAGTTTTTCCTCAGGACATTCCGAATCTCTCGGAGCTCCGGTCGAACTGTTTTTT. The chain carries TRBV11-1 and TRBJ1-4, with TRBD1 as a possible D gene (5 bases). From germline, CDR1 is SGHAT and CDR2 FQDESV (reference sequence). Trimming removed 6 bases from V and 12 bases from J, with 41 bases in between. The CDR3 is 21 residues long.

This clonotype has only a few counts. The chain uses TRBV15 and TRBJ2-5; D is possibly TRBD2 (6 bases). The V gene lost 4 bases and the J gene lost 3 bases, with 12 bases spanning the gap. Germline CDR1 reads LNHNV; CDR2 reads YYDKDF (reference sequence). The CDR3 totals 14 residues. DNA for the CDR3: TGTGCCACCAGCAAAGAAGCTAGCGAAGAGACCCAGTACTTC. Amino acids: CATSKEASEETQYF. Looking up the rest from reference TRBV15 and TRBJ2-5 gives the full variable domain: DAMVIQNPRYQVTQFGKPVTLSCSQTLNHNVMYWYQQKSSQAPKLLFHYYDKDFNNEADTPDNFQSRRPNTSFCFLDIRSPGLGDTAMYLCATSKEASEETQYFGPGTRLLVL.

The chain links TRBV2 to TRBJ2-5; maybe TRBD1 (5 bases). The J call may be in error: the DNA end matches TRBJ2-7 better. CDR3 length: 13 amino acids. The germline V gene encodes CDR1 SNHLY and CDR2 FYNNEI. The CDR3 DNA follows: TGTGCCAGCATGTCTGCAGGGCACTACGAGCAGTACTTC. Its protein is CASMSAGHYEQYF.

The chain employs TRBV28 and TRBJ2-5; possibly TRBD1 for D (5 bases). Trimming removed 1 base from V and 2 bases from J, with 17 bases in between. Germline V gene sequence: CDR1 MDHEN, CDR2 SYDVKM. The CDR3 consists of 17 residues. The CDR3 DNA reads TGTGCCAGCAGTTTATCGGGCAGGGCCGGATTACAAGAGACCCAGTACTTC. Its protein product is CASSLSGRAGLQETQYF.

This clonotype was seen a few times. The chain couples TRBV3-1 to TRBJ2-5, with 7 bases fitting TRBD2. TRBJ2-7 explains the end of the DNA better; the J call may be wrong. The CDR3 loop spans 15 amino acids. In germline, CDR1 is LGHDT, CDR2 YNNKEL (reference sequence). CDR3: CASSRTLAVSYEQYF. CDR3 nucleotides: TGTGCCAGCAGCCGCACCCTAGCGGTCTCCTACGAGCAGTACTTC.

This clonotype was seen a few times. An end of the junction does not agree with germline; a read error may underlie this. This rearrangement joins TRBV7-7 to TRBJ2-2, with D hard to call. Germline values: CDR1 SSHAT, CDR2 FNYEAQ (reference sequence). The CDR3 length is 15 residues. For the CDR3, the DNA is TGTGCTAGCAGCCCCTCCACCTCCACGACCGGGGAGCTGTTTTTT. It specifies CASSPSTSTTGELFF.

The chain joins TRBV10-2 to TRBJ2-5, with D unclear. V was trimmed by 6 bases and J by 3 bases, leaving 14 bases between them. CDR1 and CDR2 from the germline V gene are WSHSY and SAAADI. This CDR3 contains 14 residues. This chain's CDR3 is CASSEATGEETQYF. CDR3 bases: TGCGCCAGCAGCGAGGCGACCGGAGAAGAGACCCAGTACTTC.

The rearrangement links TRBV7-9 to TRBJ2-1, with D tentatively TRBD1 or TRBD2 (5 bases each). This CDR3 contains 13 residues. The germline CDR1 and CDR2 sequences are SEHNR and FQNEAQ (reference sequence). Trimming shortened V by 5 bases and J by 10 bases, and 15 bases separated the two germline ends. CDR3 nucleotides: TGTGCCAGCAGCCCGGAAACTAGGGACGAGCAGTTCTTC. This translates into CASSPETRDEQFF. The full variable domain, rest sourced from reference TRBV7-9 and TRBJ2-1, is DTGVSQNPRHKITKRGQNVTFRCDPISEHNRLYWYRQTLGQGPEFLTYFQNEAQLEKSRLLSDRFSAERPKGSFSTLEIQRTEQGDSAMYLCASSPETRDEQFFGPGTRLTVL.

This clonotype was found a few times. The chain carries TRBV5-1 and TRBJ2-1; 10 bases are shared with TRBD2. V lost 4 bases to trimming and J lost 4 bases; unmatched junction nucleotides: 5. The CDR3 consists of 15 residues. From germline, CDR1 is SGHRS and CDR2 YFSETQ. CDR3 DNA: TGCGCCAGCAGCATCCCTAGCGGGAGTTACAATGAGCAGTTCTTC. Amino acid sequence: CASSIPSGSYNEQFF. Using reference TRBV5-1 and TRBJ2-1 for the parts outside the CDR3, the full variable domain is KAGVTQTPRYLIKTRGQQVTLSCSPISGHRSVSWYQQTPGQGLQFLFEYFSETQRNKGNFPGRFSGRQFSNSRSEMNVSTLELGDSALYLCASSIPSGSYNEQFFGPGTRLTVL.